This T cell receptor (beta chain) was identified during a study of shared clonotypes between healthy human individuals (dated by TCRdb to 2019 to 2021). In terms of the full investigation: The cohort comprised a couple of women and a few men aged 18 to 49 years. For each donor, CD4 naive and CD4 memory were each run on three plates, CD8 naive on two plates, and CD8 memory on one plate. The study deeply sequenced blood TCR repertoires of about 5 healthy adults to estimate repertoire size and the extent of clonotype sharing between individuals. Libraries were prepared and TCR repertoires were sequenced by different laboratories using diverse techniques, in order to increase sequencing depth and limit assay-specific biases. Leukapheresis yielded between about 0.94 and 8.9 billion PBMCs per donor.

A note on this clone: Its antigen is not yet known. No base-level quality is on record; no much larger clone is a single base apart.

The germline V gene encodes CDR1 SGHDT and CDR2 YYEEEE. The CDR3 runs 12 amino acids, cysteine and phenylalanine included. Just CDR3 DNA is preserved here, 36 bases in frame from base 1. Between the V and J ends, shortened by 0 bases and 2 bases respectively, the junction contains 3 bases. Overall results and qualifications from the work: Incomplete sequencing was indicated by rarefaction of sorted-subset datasets, despite the large sequencing depth. Pairwise subsampling indicated that sequencing depth was expected to affect the degree of clonotype sharing among donors. Sharing across a few donors was observed for about 5% of naive CD4, around 3.5% of naive CD8, over 2% of memory CD4, and about 0.4% of memory CD8 clonotypes. Because the study included only a small number of donors, the genetic and exposure-history diversity represented was limited. Sampling was restricted to blood, and TCR repertoires in tissues likely differ from the TCR repertoires found in blood. Clonotypes shared by all four sorted-subset donors showed higher generation probabilities than non-shared clonotypes. Naive subsets generally had larger estimated clonotype richness than memory subsets.

CD8 naive samples consisted of CD45RO-negative cells that were positively selected for CCR7, yielding a CD45RA+CCR7+ population without TemRA cells. Healthy HIV-negative adults with no recently reported acute infections or vaccinations were included as donors. Every donor was a Caucasian adult residing in Nashville, Tennessee, USA. After blood collection by leukapheresis, PBMCs were isolated using Ficoll-Histopaque density gradient centrifugation and then cryopreserved in the vapor phase of liquid nitrogen. Analytical flow cytometry was used to check the purity and quantity of every magnetically sorted T cell population. Each sorted fraction had its genomic DNA isolated and then quantified by UV absorbance on a Nanodrop 2000c. Using the deep immunoSEQ assay, multiplex PCR amplified TCR CDR3 regions from genomic DNA. For each cell subset, the extracted genomic DNA was distributed evenly across all wells of several immunoSEQ 96-well plates, and each plate served as one replicate. Each replicate PCR for sorted subsets received about 200 ng genomic DNA, equal to 30,000 or so T cell genomes. Purified libraries were quantified with a Qubit 3.0 fluorometer, sized on a Bioanalyzer 2100, and re-quantified with the KAPA Library Quantification kit. Every immunoSEQ 96-well plate was sequenced on a dedicated single-read 150-cycle Illumina NextSeq 550 flow cell. Per the authors' processing: Because only junctional sequences without quality scores were contained in the immunoSEQ output, filtering matching that applied to full-length reads could not be performed. Sequences were annotated with PyIR, a Python wrapper for IgBLAST v1.9, using IMGT germline references to assign V/J genes and CDR3. Reads were filtered out if the reads had weak V/J assignments (E-value above 1e-6), no CDR3, stop codons, out-of-frame junctions, or ambiguous translated residues. A V3J clonotype was defined by an identical inferred V gene, J gene, and CDR3 amino acid sequence. The percentage overlap between two repertoires was calculated by dividing the number of shared unique clonotypes by the size of the smaller repertoire. Three approaches were used to assess repertoire richness: RTK rarefaction, the Chao1 estimator, and Recon v2.1 estimates of unobserved clonotypes. Generation probabilities for all TCRbeta clonotypes obtained by the gDNA method from a handful of donors were computed using OLGA. Imported from immuneACCESS, the table was reduced by TCRdb to in-frame sequences with V and J called. These copies leave out some clones; in studies compared against another copy, an unresolved V gene accounts for under half, and the cause of the remainder is not known. The V and J calls and the clone size are those of that table, but D and trimming were determined from the DNA. The sample records about 2.2 million clones, about 93% of which are singletons. The ten largest clones represent over 1.5% of the sample.

The clonotype originates from a man aged 18 to 30 in good health. Some clones in this sample may be carry-over from other donors' samples. Sequenced sample: naive CD8+ T cells from PBMCs. The cell subset or site label corresponds to: CD45RA+CCR7+. In this chain, TRBV5-6 is recombined with TRBJ2-7; no D segment can be confidently identified. The CDR3 sequence is CASSLATYEQYF. Here is the DNA: TGTGCCAGCAGCTTGGCCACCTACGAGCAGTACTTC.